This T cell receptor (beta chain) stems from a study of neurological immune-mediated disorders. TCRdb analysed the 5' RACE reads with MiXCR anew, one entry per CDR3 protein. The sample gives tens of thousands of distinct CDR3 sequences, approximately 6% of which show up once; approximately 2% is in the top ten. The germline V and J ends were trimmed by 2 bases and 5 bases, with 7 bases remaining between them. This CDR3 has 12 residues. Germline CDR1 is MDHEN and CDR2 is SYDVKM. Ten or more counts support this clonotype. The gene calls are TRBV28 and TRBJ2-7; D is undetermined. Sequencing was carried out using CD4+ T cells from blood. This sequence was found in a woman aged 50 to 60 in good health. The CDR3 sequence: CASSLTGNEQYF. The CDR3 DNA follows: TGTGCCAGCAGTTTAACGGGTAACGAGCAGTACTTC.